A single sample gave rise to the 12 T cell receptor beta chains below, sequenced in a study of cytomegalovirus exposure and HLA in healthy donors. The study ran its PCR with 60 Vbeta and 13 Jbeta primers. Measured with immunoSEQ multiplex PCR; TCRdb has only the in-frame clones, and not every one. The sample contains approximately 110,000 clones, 65% to 80% of which appear only once. The sample was PBMCs. The source of these receptors is a woman aged 40 to 55 in good health and CMV-seronegative.

The chain uses TRBV7-2 and TRBJ2-5, with a weak D call TRBD2 (7 bases). The CDR3 consists of 15 residues. V lost 2 bases and J lost 5, with 15 bases in between. Germline V gives CDR1 SGHTA, CDR2 FQGNSA. The chain's CDR3 is CASSLRGGGHETQYF. Written as DNA, the CDR3 is TGTGCCAGCAGCTTAAGGGGGGGCGGTCATGAGACCCAGTACTTC.

This clone came up a few times. The genes are TRBV29-1 and TRBJ1-2, with 8 bases identical to TRBD1. Germline loops: CDR1 SQVTM, CDR2 ANQGSEA. The length of the CDR3 is 13 residues. V trimming: 4 bases; J trimming: 2 bases; junction bases outside the gene matches: 3. This CDR3 reads CSVVWDRNYGYTF. CDR3 bases: TGCAGCGTTGTATGGGACAGGAACTATGGCTACACCTTC.

This clone has more than one count but fewer than ten. The chain uses TRBV18 and TRBJ2-1; maybe TRBD1 (5 bases). Germline CDR1 reads KGHSH; CDR2 reads LQKENI. Trimming stripped 4 bases from V and 1 base from J, with 17 bases between. The CDR3 sequence is 17 residues long. CDR3: CASSLELTVKSYNEQFF. CDR3 in DNA: TGTGCCAGCTCACTTGAATTGACAGTTAAATCCTACAATGAGCAGTTCTTC.

The genes are TRBV7-8 and TRBJ2-7, with TRBD2 matching over 9 bases. CDR1 SGHVS and CDR2 FQNEAQ come from the germline V gene. The V segment lost 7 bases and the J segment 1 base; nucleotides outside the gene matches: 17. This CDR3 has 18 residues. The CDR3: CASINRSGGRALSYEQYF. CDR3 in DNA: TGTGCCAGCATCAACCGATCGGGCGGGAGGGCCCTATCCTACGAGCAGTACTTC.

The CDR3 loop is CASSYLGNQPQHF. In nucleotides, the CDR3 is TGTGCCAGCAGTTACTTAGGCAATCAGCCCCAGCATTTT. The rearrangement links TRBV28 to TRBJ1-5; D unclear. The germline V and J ends were trimmed by 4 bases and 2 bases, with 6 bases remaining between them. Germline-derived CDR1 and CDR2 are MDHEN and SYDVKM. This CDR3 contains 13 residues.

The genes are TRBV18 and TRBJ2-7, with 10 nucleotides matching TRBD1. The germline CDR1 and CDR2 sequences are KGHSH and LQKENI. V dropped 4 bases and J dropped 3; count of bases not matched to a gene: 6. The CDR3 spans 15 residues. The CDR3 nucleotides read TGTGCCAGCTCACTCGGACAGGGGGGAGGCTACGAGCAGTACTTC. Its translation is CASSLGQGGGYEQYF.

The chain employs TRBV27 and TRBJ2-2; D remains ambiguous. CDR1 and CDR2 (germline): MNHEY, SMNVEV (reference sequence). Trimming cost V 2 bases and J 2 bases, with 9 bases left between them. The CDR3 is 15 amino acids. The CDR3 coding sequence is TGTGCCAGCAGTTTAAGTCGGTTAAACACCGGGGAGCTGTTTTTT. As protein: CASSLSRLNTGELFF.

This clone was counted once. This chain uses TRBV6-5 with TRBJ1-3, with D perhaps matching TRBD1 (6 bases). The V gene lost 4 bases and the J gene lost 0 bases, with 13 bases spanning the gap. The CDR3 runs 16 residues. Germline V gives CDR1 MNHEY, CDR2 SVGAGI. CDR3 sequence (DNA): TGTGCCAGCAGTTTGGACAGTCACATCTCTGGAAACACCATATATTTT. It encodes CASSLDSHISGNTIYF.

In DNA form, the CDR3 reads TGTGCCATCAGTGGCGCTAGCGGCACAGATACGCAGTATTTT. The encoded protein is CAISGASGTDTQYF. V gene TRBV10-3 combines with J gene TRBJ2-3, with TRBD2 as a possible D gene (6 bases). The CDR3 consists of 14 residues. V lost 4 bases and J 1 base, leaving 9 bases between the germline ends. Per the germline V gene, CDR1 is ENHRY and CDR2 is SYGVKD.

The J gene is TRBJ2-5, the V gene TRBV5-4; TRBD1 is a possible D gene (6 bases). Germline CDR1 SGHNT, CDR2 YYREEE (reference sequence). With 5 bases removed from V and 0 bases from J, the gap between germline ends came to 14 bases. CDR3 size: 15 residues. The CDR3 loop is CASSSKTGDQETQYF. CDR3 bases: TGTGCCAGCAGTTCTAAGACAGGAGACCAAGAGACCCAGTACTTC.

Only one count was recorded for this clone. The gene calls are TRBV11-2 and TRBJ2-1; no reliable D call. With 4 bases removed from V and 10 bases from J, the gap between germline ends came to 11 bases. Germline CDR1 reads SGHAT; CDR2 reads FQNNGV. This CDR3 has 12 residues. The CDR3 region is CASSSSRLEQFF. The CDR3 bases are TGTGCCAGCAGCTCATCTCGCCTAGAGCAGTTCTTC.

The rearrangement uses TRBV27 and TRBJ2-7, with 8 nucleotides matching TRBD1. V lost 5 bases and J lost 2; bases outside the gene matches: 8. CDR1 MNHEY and CDR2 SMNVEV come from the germline V gene (reference sequence). This CDR3 is built from 15 residues. The CDR3 is CASSLGTGFAYEQYF. The CDR3 DNA sequence: TGTGCCAGCAGTCTCGGGACAGGCTTCGCCTACGAGCAGTACTTC.